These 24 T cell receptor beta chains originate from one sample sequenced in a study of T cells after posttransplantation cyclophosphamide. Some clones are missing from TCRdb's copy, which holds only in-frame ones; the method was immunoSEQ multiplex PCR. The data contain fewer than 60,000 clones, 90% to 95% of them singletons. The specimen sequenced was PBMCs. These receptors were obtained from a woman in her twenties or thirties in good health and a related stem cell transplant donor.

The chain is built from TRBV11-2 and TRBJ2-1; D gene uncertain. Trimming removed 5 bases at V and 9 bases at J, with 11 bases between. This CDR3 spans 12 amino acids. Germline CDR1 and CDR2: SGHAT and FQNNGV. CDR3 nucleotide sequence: TGTGCCAGCAGCCCGGAGAGAGCTGAGCAGTTCTTC. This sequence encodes CASSPERAEQFF.

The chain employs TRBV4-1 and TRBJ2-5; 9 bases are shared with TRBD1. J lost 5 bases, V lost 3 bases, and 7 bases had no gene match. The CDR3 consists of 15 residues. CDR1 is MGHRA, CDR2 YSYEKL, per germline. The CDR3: CASSHPGQGSETQYF. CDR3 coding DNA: TGCGCCAGCAGCCATCCCGGACAGGGGAGCGAGACCCAGTACTTC.

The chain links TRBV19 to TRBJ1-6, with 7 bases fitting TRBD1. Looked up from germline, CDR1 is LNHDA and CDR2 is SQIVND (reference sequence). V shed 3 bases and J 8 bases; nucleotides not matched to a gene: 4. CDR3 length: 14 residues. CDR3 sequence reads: CASSMRTGHSPLHF. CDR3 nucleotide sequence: TGTGCCAGTAGTATGAGGACAGGACATTCACCCCTCCACTTT.

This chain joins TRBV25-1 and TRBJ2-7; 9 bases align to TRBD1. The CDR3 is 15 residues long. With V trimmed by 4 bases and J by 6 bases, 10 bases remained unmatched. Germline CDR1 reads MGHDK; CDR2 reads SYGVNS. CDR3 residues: CASSGQPGQGTEQYF. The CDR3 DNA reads TGTGCCAGCAGTGGACAACCGGGACAGGGAACCGAGCAGTACTTC.

The CDR3 loop reads CASSLGIGLARYEQYF. The CDR3 DNA is TGTGCCAGCAGCTTAGGCATTGGACTGGCGAGGTACGAGCAGTACTTC. The gene calls are TRBV13 and TRBJ2-7; D may be TRBD2 (5 bases). V was shortened by 0 bases and J by 4 bases, with 16 bases between the two germline ends. The CDR3 length is 16 residues. CDR1 is PRHDT and CDR2 is FYEKMQ in the germline V gene (reference sequence).

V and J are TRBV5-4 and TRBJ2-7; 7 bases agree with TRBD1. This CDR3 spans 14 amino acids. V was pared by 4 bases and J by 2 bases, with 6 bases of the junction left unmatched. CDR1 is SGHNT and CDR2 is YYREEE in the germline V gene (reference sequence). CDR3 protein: CASSLDRETYEQYF. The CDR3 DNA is TGTGCCAGCAGCCTAGACAGGGAAACCTACGAGCAGTACTTC.

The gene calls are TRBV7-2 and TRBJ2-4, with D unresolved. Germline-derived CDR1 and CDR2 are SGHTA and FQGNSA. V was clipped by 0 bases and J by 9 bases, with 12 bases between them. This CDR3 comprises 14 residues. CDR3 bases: TGTGCCAGCAGCTTAGCGAGCCTAGATGGCATTCAGTACTTC. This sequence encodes CASSLASLDGIQYF. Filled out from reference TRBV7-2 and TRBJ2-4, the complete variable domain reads GAGVSQSPSNKVTEKGKDVELRCDPISGHTALYWYRQSLGQGLEFLIYFQGNSAPDKSGLPSDRFSAERTGGSVSTLTIQRTQQEDSAVYLCASSLASLDGIQYFGAGTRLSVL.

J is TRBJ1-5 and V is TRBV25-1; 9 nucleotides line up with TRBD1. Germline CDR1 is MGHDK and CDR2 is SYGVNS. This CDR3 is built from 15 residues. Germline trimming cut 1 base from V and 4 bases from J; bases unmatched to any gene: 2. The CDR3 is CASSELGTGNQPQHF. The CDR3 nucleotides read TGTGCCAGCAGTGAATTAGGGACAGGGAATCAGCCCCAGCATTTT.

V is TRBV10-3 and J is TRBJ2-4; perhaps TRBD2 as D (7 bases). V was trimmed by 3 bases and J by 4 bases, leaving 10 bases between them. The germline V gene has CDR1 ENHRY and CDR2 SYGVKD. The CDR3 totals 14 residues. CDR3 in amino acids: CAISEEGGKNIQYF. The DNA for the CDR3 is TGTGCCATCAGTGAAGAGGGGGGGAAAAACATTCAGTACTTC.

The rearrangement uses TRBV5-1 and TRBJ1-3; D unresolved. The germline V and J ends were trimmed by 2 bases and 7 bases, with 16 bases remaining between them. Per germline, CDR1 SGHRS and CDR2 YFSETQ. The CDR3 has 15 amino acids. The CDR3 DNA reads TGCGCCAGCAGCTTCCCGGACGCCGCGGGGAACACCATATATTTT. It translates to CASSFPDAAGNTIYF.

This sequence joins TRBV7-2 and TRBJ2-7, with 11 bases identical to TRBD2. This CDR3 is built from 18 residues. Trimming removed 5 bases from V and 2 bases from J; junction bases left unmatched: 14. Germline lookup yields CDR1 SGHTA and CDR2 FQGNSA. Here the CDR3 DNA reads TGTGCCAGCAGCCCCGCGGCGCTAGCGGGGGGAACCCCCTACGAGCAGTACTTC. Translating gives CASSPAALAGGTPYEQYF.

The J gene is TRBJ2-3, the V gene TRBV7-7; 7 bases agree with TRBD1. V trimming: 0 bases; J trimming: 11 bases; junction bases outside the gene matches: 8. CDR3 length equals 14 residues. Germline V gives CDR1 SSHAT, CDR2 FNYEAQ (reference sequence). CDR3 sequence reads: CASSLAPSGTEQYF. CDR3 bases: TGTGCCAGCAGCTTAGCTCCGTCCGGGACAGAGCAGTATTTT.

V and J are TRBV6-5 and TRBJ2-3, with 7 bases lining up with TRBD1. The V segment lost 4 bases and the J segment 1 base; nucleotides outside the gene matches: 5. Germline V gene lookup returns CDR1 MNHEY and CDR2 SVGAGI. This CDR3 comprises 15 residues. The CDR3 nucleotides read TGTGCCAGCAGTTCGCTAAGGGGGCGCACAGATACGCAGTATTTT. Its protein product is CASSSLRGRTDTQYF.

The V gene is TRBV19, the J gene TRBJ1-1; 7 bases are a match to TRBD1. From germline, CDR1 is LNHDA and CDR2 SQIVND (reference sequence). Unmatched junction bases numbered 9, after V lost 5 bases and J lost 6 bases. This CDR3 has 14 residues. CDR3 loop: CASSAARQGAEAFF. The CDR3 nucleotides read TGTGCCAGTAGTGCCGCTCGCCAGGGGGCTGAAGCTTTCTTT. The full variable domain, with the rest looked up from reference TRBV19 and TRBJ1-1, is DGGITQSPKYLFRKEGQNVTLSCEQNLNHDAMYWYRQDPGQGLRLIYYSQIVNDFQKGDIAEGYSVSREKKESFPLTVTSAQKNPTAFYLCASSAARQGAEAFFGQGTRLTVV.

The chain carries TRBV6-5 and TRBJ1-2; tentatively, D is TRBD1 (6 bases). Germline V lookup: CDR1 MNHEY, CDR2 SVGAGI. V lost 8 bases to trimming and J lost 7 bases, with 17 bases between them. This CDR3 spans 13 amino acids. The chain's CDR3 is CASSPTGSGGYTF. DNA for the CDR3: TGTGCCAGCTCCCCGACAGGATCGGGTGGCTACACCTTC.

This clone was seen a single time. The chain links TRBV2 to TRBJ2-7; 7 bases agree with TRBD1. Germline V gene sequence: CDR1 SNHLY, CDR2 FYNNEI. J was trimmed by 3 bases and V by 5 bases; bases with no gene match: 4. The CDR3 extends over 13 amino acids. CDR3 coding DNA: TGTGCCAGCAGTAAGACAGGGAACTACGAGCAGTACTTC. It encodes CASSKTGNYEQYF.

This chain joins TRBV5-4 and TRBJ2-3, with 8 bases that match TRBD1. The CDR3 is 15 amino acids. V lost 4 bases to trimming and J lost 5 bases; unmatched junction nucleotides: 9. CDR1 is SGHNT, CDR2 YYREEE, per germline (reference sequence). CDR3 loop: CASSPRQGQRDTQYF. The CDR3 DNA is TGTGCCAGCAGCCCCCGACAGGGGCAAAGAGATACGCAGTATTTT.

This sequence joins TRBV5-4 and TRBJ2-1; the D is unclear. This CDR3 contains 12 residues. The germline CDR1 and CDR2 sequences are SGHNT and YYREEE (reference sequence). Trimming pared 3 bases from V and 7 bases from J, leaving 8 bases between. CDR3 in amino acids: CASSSYRNEQFF. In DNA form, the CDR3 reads TGTGCCAGCAGCTCGTACCGGAATGAGCAGTTCTTC.

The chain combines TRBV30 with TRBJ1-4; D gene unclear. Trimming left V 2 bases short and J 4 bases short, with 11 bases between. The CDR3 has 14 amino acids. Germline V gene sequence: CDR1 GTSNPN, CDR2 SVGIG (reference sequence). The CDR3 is CAWSTRRSNEKLFF. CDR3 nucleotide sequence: TGTGCCTGGAGTACCCGACGGAGTAATGAAAAACTGTTTTTT.

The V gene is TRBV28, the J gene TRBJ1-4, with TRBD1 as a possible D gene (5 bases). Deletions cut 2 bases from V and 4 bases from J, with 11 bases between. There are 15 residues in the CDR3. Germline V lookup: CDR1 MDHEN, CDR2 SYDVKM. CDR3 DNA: TGTGCCAGCAGTTTAGTGGCAGGGCGTAATGAAAAACTGTTTTTT. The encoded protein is CASSLVAGRNEKLFF.

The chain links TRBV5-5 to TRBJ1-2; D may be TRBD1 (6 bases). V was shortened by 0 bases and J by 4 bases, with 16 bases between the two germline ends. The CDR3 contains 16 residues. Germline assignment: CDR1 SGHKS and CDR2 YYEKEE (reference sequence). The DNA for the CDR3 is TGTGCCAGCAGCTTGGATCAGGGCAGGGGAGTCTATGGCTACACCTTC. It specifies CASSLDQGRGVYGYTF.

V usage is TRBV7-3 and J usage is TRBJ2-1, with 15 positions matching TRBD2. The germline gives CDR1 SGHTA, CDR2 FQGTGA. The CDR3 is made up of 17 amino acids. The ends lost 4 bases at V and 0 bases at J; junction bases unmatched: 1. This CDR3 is CASSWTSGGGSYNEQFF. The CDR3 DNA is TGTGCCAGCAGCTGGACTAGCGGGGGGGGCTCCTACAATGAGCAGTTCTTC.

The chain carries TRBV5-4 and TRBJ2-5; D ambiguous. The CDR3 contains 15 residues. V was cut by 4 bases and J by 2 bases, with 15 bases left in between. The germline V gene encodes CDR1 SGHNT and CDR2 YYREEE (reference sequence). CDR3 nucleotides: TGTGCCAGCAGCCTGATCGAGAATCCTCAAGAGACCCAGTACTTC. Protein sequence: CASSLIENPQETQYF.

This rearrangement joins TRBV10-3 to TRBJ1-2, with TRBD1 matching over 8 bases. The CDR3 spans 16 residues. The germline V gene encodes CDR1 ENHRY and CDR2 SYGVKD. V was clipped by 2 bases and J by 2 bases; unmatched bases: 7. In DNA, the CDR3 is TGTGCCATCAGTGAGGGGCCGAGGGACAGGAACTATGGCTACACCTTC. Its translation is CAISEGPRDRNYGYTF.